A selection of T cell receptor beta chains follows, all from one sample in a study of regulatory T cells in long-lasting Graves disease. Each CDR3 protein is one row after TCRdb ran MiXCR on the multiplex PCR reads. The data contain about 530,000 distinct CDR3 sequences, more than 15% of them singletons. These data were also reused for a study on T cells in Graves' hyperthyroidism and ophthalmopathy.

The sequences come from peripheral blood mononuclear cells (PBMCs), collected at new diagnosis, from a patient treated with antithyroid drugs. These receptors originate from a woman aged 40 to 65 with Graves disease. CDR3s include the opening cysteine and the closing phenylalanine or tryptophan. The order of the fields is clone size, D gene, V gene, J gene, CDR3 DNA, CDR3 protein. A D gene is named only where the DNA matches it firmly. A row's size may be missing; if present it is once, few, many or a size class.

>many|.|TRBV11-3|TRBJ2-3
TGTGCCAGCAGCTTGAACTATTTCGGGCCCAGCACAGATACGCAGTATTTT
CASSLNYFGPSTDTQYF
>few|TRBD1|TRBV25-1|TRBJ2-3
TGTGCCAGCACCCCTTTGGACAGGGGGCTCACAGATACGCAGTATTTT
CASTPLDRGLTDTQYF
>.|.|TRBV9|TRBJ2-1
TGTGCCAGCTCCCCTAGTAGGTACAACAATGAGCAGTTCTTC
CASSPSRYNNEQFF
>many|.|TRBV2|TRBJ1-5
TGTGCCAGCAGTCAGGAGGGTATGAGCAATCAGCCCCAGCATTTT
CASSQEGMSNQPQHF
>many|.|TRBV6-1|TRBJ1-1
TGTGCCAGCACCAGGTCGGGGAACACTGAAGCTTTCTTT
CASTRSGNTEAFF
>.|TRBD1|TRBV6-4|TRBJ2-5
TGTGCCAGGAAACGTGGCATGACAGGGGCTTTAGAGGAGACCCAGTACTTC
CARKRGMTGALEETQYF
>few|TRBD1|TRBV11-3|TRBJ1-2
TGTGCCAGCAGCTTCGTCGTCTCTGAGACAGGGCGGGGGTCTAACTATGGCTACACCTTC
CASSFVVSETGRGSNYGYTF
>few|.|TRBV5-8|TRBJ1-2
TGTGCCAGCAGCCCAGAGCGATTCCAAAACTATGGCTACACCTTC
CASSPERFQNYGYTF
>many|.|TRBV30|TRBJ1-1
TGTGCCTGGAGTAATCAGGACACTGAAGCTTTCTTT
CAWSNQDTEAFF
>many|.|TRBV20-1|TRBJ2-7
TGCAGTGCTAGGTCATTGACCTTACCCTACGAGCAGTACTTC
CSARSLTLPYEQYF
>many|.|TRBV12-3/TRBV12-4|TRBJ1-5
TGTGCCAGCAGTTTTCTAGGAGATCAGCCCCAGCATTTT
CASSFLGDQPQHF
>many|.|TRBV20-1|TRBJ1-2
TGCAGTGCTAGAGCATTCGACAGAAACTATGGCTACACCTTC
CSARAFDRNYGYTF
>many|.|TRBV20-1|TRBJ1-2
TGCAGTGCTAGAGTCGGCAGGGGCGTTTTTAACTATGGCTACACCTTC
CSARVGRGVFNYGYTF
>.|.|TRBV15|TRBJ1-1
TGTGCCACCAGCAGAATTTATGGGCCCCTTGAAGCTTTCTTT
CATSRIYGPLEAFF
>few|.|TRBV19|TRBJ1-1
TGTGCCAGTAGTATAGGTTTGACCCCCGGGAGGACTGAAGCTTTCTTT
CASSIGLTPGRTEAFF
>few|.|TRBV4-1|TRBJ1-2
TGCGCCAGCAGCCAAGATGGCAAAGGGACCTATGGCTACACCTTC
CASSQDGKGTYGYTF
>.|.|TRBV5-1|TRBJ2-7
TGCGCCAGCAGCTTGGGGACAGCAACCTACGGGCAGTACTTC
CASSLGTATYGQYF
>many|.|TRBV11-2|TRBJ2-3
TGTGCCAGCAGCATCGTAGGGGCTGCAGATACGCAGTATTTT
CASSIVGAADTQYF
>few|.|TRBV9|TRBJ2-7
TGTGCCAGCAGCGTAGGACAGAACTACGAGCAGTACTTC
CASSVGQNYEQYF
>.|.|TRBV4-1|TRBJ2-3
TGCGCCAGCAGCCCTGGTGGGGCTAGCACAGATACGCAGTATTTT
CASSPGGASTDTQYF
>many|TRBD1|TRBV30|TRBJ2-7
TGTGCCTGGAGTTTGGGACAGGGAACCTACGAGCAGTACTTC
CAWSLGQGTYEQYF
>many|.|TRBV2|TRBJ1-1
TGTGCCAGCAGTGAACTGGGGAGCACTGAAGCTTTCTTT
CASSELGSTEAFF
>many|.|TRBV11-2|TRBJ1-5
TGTGCCAGCAGCTTAATCCAGGACACAAATAGCAATCAGCCCCAGCATTTT
CASSLIQDTNSNQPQHF
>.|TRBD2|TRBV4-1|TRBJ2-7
TGCGCCAGCAGCCAAGAGGTTAGCGGGGAAGTCTACGAGCAGTACTTC
CASSQEVSGEVYEQYF
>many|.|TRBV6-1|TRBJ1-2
TGTGCCAGCAGTGAAAGAAGTACAGAGAACTATGGCTACACCTTC
CASSERSTENYGYTF
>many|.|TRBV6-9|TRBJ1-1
TGTGCCAGCAGTTACGGTGGGGGATTGAACACTGAAGCTTTCTTT
CASSYGGGLNTEAFF
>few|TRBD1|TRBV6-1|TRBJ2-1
TGTGCCAGCTACAGGGGGCCCTTTGCCTACAATGAGCAGTTCTTC
CASYRGPFAYNEQFF
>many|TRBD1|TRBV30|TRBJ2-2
TGTGCCTGGGGACAGGGGTACACCGGGGAGCTGTTTTTT
CAWGQGYTGELFF